This T cell receptor (beta chain) was identified in a study of T cell changes during pregnancy in multiple sclerosis. Repertoires were generated with immunoSEQ multiplex PCR, while TCRdb's copy carries only in-frame clones and drops some. The sample lists 60,000 to 85,000 clones; 90% to 95% were seen once. Per germline, CDR1 LGHNA and CDR2 YNFKEQ. CDR3 size: 17 residues. V was cut by 4 bases and J by 3 bases, with 16 bases left in between. The receptor comes from a female donor with multiple sclerosis, enrolled in a pregnancy study. The specimen comprised peripheral blood, sampled in the second trimester of pregnancy. The chain couples TRBV4-2 to TRBJ1-6; possible D gene TRBD1, 5 bases. The chain's CDR3 is CASSPDRPGLYNSPLHF. The CDR3 region has the DNA TGTGCCAGCAGCCCGGACCGGCCAGGGCTCTATAATTCACCCCTCCACTTT.